Below are 14 T cell receptor beta chains sequenced from a single sample in a study of T cells in Graves' hyperthyroidism and ophthalmopathy. There were TCR beta CDR3 regions amplified from RNA transcripts. Researchers ran a first-round RT-PCR on the TCR CDR3 using the HTBI primer set. A single record per CDR3 protein comes from TCRdb applying MiXCR to the multiplex PCR reads. This sample carries roughly 93,000 distinct CDR3 sequences, roughly half of them seen once, and the ten largest clones take roughly a quarter. Sequenced input: blood. These receptors came from a woman aged 35 to 49 with Graves' hyperthyroidism.

The CDR3, as DNA: TGTGCCAGCAGGGGGGCAGGGCTCTCTGGGGCCAACGTCCTGACTTTC. It codes for CASRGAGLSGANVLTF. The chain joins TRBV7-6 to TRBJ2-6, with D tentatively TRBD1 (6 bases). The length of the CDR3 is 16 residues. Germline V gives CDR1 SGHVS, CDR2 FNYEAQ. V dropped 6 bases and J dropped 0 bases, with 12 bases sitting between them.

This clonotype was counted only a few times. The chain carries TRBV29-1 and TRBJ2-2; TRBD1 agrees at 7 bases. This CDR3 region has 12 residues. Germline loops: CDR1 SQVTM, CDR2 ANQGSEA. J was trimmed by 6 bases and V by 7 bases; bases with no gene match: 5. The CDR3 DNA follows: TGCAGCGCCACAGGGGCGGCCGGGGAGCTGTTTTTT. It codes for CSATGAAGELFF.

The V and J genes are TRBV30 and TRBJ2-2, with 12 bases identical to TRBD2. The CDR3 is 16 residues long. Germline-derived CDR1 and CDR2 are GTSNPN and SVGIG (reference sequence). With 4 bases clipped from V and 3 bases from J, the junction kept 6 bases outside the gene matches. In DNA form, the CDR3 reads TGTGCCTGGAAGACTAGCGGGAGTAGTTACACCGGGGAGCTGTTTTTT. Encoded protein: CAWKTSGSSYTGELFF.

The table lists this clonotype with a few counts. This chain uses TRBV11-2 with TRBJ2-7; a weak D match, TRBD1 (5 bases). Germline-derived CDR1 and CDR2 are SGHAT and FQNNGV. The CDR3 has 14 residues. Trimming removed 6 bases from V and 3 bases from J, with 15 bases in between. CDR3 coding DNA: TGTGCCAGCAGTTTCAGGGTACCCCTCTACGAGCAGTACTTC. This translates into CASSFRVPLYEQYF.

The CDR3 loop reads CASSFGGRRGDTQYF. CDR3 nucleotide sequence: TGTGCCAGCAGCTTCGGCGGGAGGCGGGGTGATACGCAGTATTTT. The genes are TRBV7-2 and TRBJ2-3; 8 positions match TRBD2. Germline V gene sequence: CDR1 SGHTA, CDR2 FQGNSA. CDR3 size: 15 residues. The V and J ends lost 3 bases and 6 bases, in that order; junction bases with no gene match: 8.

There are many counts of this clonotype. The chain carries TRBV3-1 and TRBJ2-7, with D tentatively TRBD1 (7 bases). There are 12 residues in the CDR3. The ends were cut back, 6 bases at V and 6 bases at J, with 12 bases in the middle. Per the germline V gene, CDR1 is LGHDT and CDR2 is YNNKEL (reference sequence). The CDR3 protein is CASRRQGGEQYF. Here the CDR3 DNA reads TGTGCCAGCAGACGACAGGGAGGCGAGCAGTACTTC.

The chain is built from TRBV7-8 and TRBJ2-7, with 7 positions matching TRBD1. With 5 bases clipped from V and 5 bases from J, the junction kept 9 bases outside the gene matches. The germline V gene has CDR1 SGHVS and CDR2 FQNEAQ. This CDR3 has 14 amino acids. CDR3 nucleotide sequence: TGTGCCAGCAGCCAAGGGGGCGCGGGTGACGAGCAGTACTTC. Residues: CASSQGGAGDEQYF. The full variable domain, in which reference TRBV7-8 and TRBJ2-7 provide the parts outside the CDR3, is GAGVSQSPRYKVAKRGQDVALRCDPISGHVSLFWYQQALGQGPEFLTYFQNEAQLDKSGLPSDRFFAERPEGSVSTLKIQRTQQEDSAVYLCASSQGGAGDEQYFGPGTRLTVT.

The rearrangement links TRBV10-3 to TRBJ2-3, with D perhaps given as TRBD1 or TRBD2 (5 bases each). CDR1 and CDR2 (germline): ENHRY, SYGVKD. CDR3 size: 15 residues. V was clipped by 2 bases and J by 5 bases, with 14 bases between them. Here the CDR3 DNA reads TGTGCCATCAGTGAGAGCGGTGCGAGGGGAGATACGCAGTATTTT. Its protein is CAISESGARGDTQYF.

This clonotype has a handful of counts. A read error may explain this, as a much larger clone is one base away. The rearrangement joins TRBV5-1 to TRBJ2-7; TRBD2 is a possible D gene (6 bases). The CDR3 runs 14 residues. Germline V gene data show CDR1 as SGHRS and CDR2 as YFSETQ. The CDR3 region has the DNA TGCGCCAGCAGCCGTAGCGGCCAGGCCTACGAGCAGCACTTC. As protein: CASSRSGQAYEQHF. The entire variable domain, with the rest obtained from reference TRBV5-1 and TRBJ2-7, is as follows: KAGVTQTPRYLIKTRGQQVTLSCSPISGHRSVSWYQQTPGQGLQFLFEYFSETQRNKGNFPGRFSGRQFSNSRSEMNVSTLELGDSALYLCASSRSGQAYEQHFGPGTRLTVT.

In the case of this clonotype: This may stem from a read error, because a much larger clone lies one nucleotide away. This chain connects TRBV7-2 to TRBJ2-7; perhaps D is TRBD1 or TRBD2 (5 bases each). Per the germline V gene, CDR1 is SGHTA and CDR2 is FQGNSA. The CDR3 runs to 15 residues. V was clipped by 0 bases and J by 5 bases, with 14 bases between them. CDR3 nucleotide sequence: TGTGCCAGCAGCTTAGCCTCCGGGGCTAGCAACGAGCAGTACTTC. This codes for CASSLASGASNEQYF. Together with reference TRBV7-2 and TRBJ2-7, the CDR3 gives the full variable domain: GAGVSQSPSNKVTEKGKDVELRCDPISGHTALYWYRQSLGQGLEFLIYFQGNSAPDKSGLPSDRFSAERTGGSVSTLTIQRTQQEDSAVYLCASSLASGASNEQYFGPGTRLTVT.

The CDR3 coding sequence is TGCGCCAGCAGCCTCGAGGACAGGCCCAACACTGAAGCTTTCTTT. It yields the protein CASSLEDRPNTEAFF. The gene calls are TRBV5-1 and TRBJ1-1; 7 nucleotides align to TRBD1. The CDR3 has 15 residues. Unmatched junction bases numbered 8, after V lost 4 bases and J lost 2 bases. The V gene's germline CDR1 is SGHRS and CDR2 YFSETQ. Based on the CDR3 plus reference TRBV5-1 and TRBJ1-1, the full variable domain is KAGVTQTPRYLIKTRGQQVTLSCSPISGHRSVSWYQQTPGQGLQFLFEYFSETQRNKGNFPGRFSGRQFSNSRSEMNVSTLELGDSALYLCASSLEDRPNTEAFFGQGTRLTVV.

The rearrangement joins TRBV4-1 to TRBJ2-7, with TRBD2 identical over 9 bases. Trimming at V came to 2 bases and at J to 5 bases, leaving 13 bases not matched to a gene. The CDR3 covers 17 residues. Germline lookup yields CDR1 MGHRA and CDR2 YSYEKL. The CDR3 loop is CASSQRPIAGEEDEQYF. CDR3 DNA sequence: TGCGCCAGCAGCCAACGTCCCATAGCGGGAGAGGAAGACGAGCAGTACTTC.

The chain uses TRBV10-3 and TRBJ2-5; 7 bases agree with TRBD2. Per the germline V gene, CDR1 is ENHRY and CDR2 is SYGVKD. There are 15 residues in the CDR3. The J segment lost 4 bases and the V segment lost 2 bases, leaving 7 bases of the junction unmatched. The CDR3 is CAISEGGGNLETQYF. DNA of the CDR3: TGTGCCATCAGTGAGGGGGGGGGAAATCTAGAGACCCAGTACTTC.

The V and J genes are TRBV29-1 and TRBJ1-1; D might be TRBD1 (6 bases). The V gene's germline CDR1 is SQVTM and CDR2 ANQGSEA. V dropped 2 bases and J dropped 4 bases, with 26 bases sitting between them. CDR3 length equals 18 residues. The CDR3 coding sequence is TGCAGCGTTGAATCCCTTGGTCGGGAGTGGGGGCGAGGCACTGAAGCTTTCTTT. It encodes CSVESLGREWGRGTEAFF.